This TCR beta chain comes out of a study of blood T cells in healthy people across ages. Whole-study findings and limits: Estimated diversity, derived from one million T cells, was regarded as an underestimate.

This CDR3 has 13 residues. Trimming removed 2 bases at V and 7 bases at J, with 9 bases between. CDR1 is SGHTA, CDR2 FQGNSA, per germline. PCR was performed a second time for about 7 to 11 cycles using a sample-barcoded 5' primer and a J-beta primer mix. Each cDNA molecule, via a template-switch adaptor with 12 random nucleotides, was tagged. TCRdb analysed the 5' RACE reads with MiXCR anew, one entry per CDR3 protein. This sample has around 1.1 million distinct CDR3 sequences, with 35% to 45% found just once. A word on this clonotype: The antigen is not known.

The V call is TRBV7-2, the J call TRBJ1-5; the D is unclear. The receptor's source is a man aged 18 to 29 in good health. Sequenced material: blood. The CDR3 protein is CASSLSARQPQHF. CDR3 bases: TGTGCCAGCAGCTTATCAGCGAGGCAGCCCCAGCATTTT.